This entry lists 9 T cell receptor beta chains sequenced from one sample in a study of T cell responses to AZD1222 COVID-19 vaccine. Clones were sequenced by immunoSEQ multiplex PCR, and TCRdb holds only the in-frame ones, with some missing. In the table there are under 130,000 clones, 90% of which are singletons. The specimen comprised peripheral blood, sampled on day 0 of AZD1222 vaccination. Receptors originate from an adult in good health.

The CDR3 loop reads CASSLDRIDEQFF. CDR3 in DNA: TGTGCCAGCAGCTTAGACAGGATCGATGAGCAGTTCTTC. The J gene is TRBJ2-1, the V gene TRBV11-3; D is unresolved. Germline lookup yields CDR1 SGHNT and CDR2 YENEEA. The CDR3 has 13 residues. The V and J ends lost 0 bases and 8 bases respectively, with 8 bases between them.

The V call is TRBV3-1 (or the pseudogene TRBV3-2), the J call TRBJ1-2; 7 nucleotides agree with TRBD1. This CDR3 region has 13 residues. V gave up 1 base and J gave up 6 bases; unmatched junction bases: 2. Germline values: CDR1 LGHDT, CDR2 YNNKEL (reference sequence). CDR3 nucleotides: TGTGCCAGCAGCCAAGCCCAGGGGGATGGCTACACCTTC. Encoded protein: CASSQAQGDGYTF.

CDR3 in DNA: TGTGCCAGCAGTGGGGGACAGGGCTACACCTTC. This sequence encodes CASSGGQGYTF. The J gene is TRBJ1-2, the V gene TRBV6-4; 7 bases fit TRBD1. Germline loops: CDR1 MRHNA, CDR2 SNTAGT. Germline trimming cut 4 bases from V and 8 bases from J; bases unmatched to any gene: 1. This CDR3 has 11 amino acids.

J is TRBJ1-6 and V is TRBV7-6, with 8 positions matching TRBD1. CDR1 is SGHVS, CDR2 FNYEAQ, per germline. V gave up 3 bases and J gave up 3 bases; unmatched junction bases: 1. The CDR3 runs to 15 residues. DNA of the CDR3: TGTGCCAGCAGCTTGGGGACAGGCTATAATTCACCCCTCCACTTT. This encodes CASSLGTGYNSPLHF.

The chain carries TRBV2 and TRBJ2-1, with 16 bases fitting TRBD2. The J segment lost 7 bases and the V segment lost 7 bases, leaving 10 bases of the junction unmatched. The CDR3 extends over 17 amino acids. Germline loops: CDR1 SNHLY, CDR2 FYNNEI. CDR3 sequence: CASTEGLAGGLSNEQFF. In nucleotides, the CDR3 is TGTGCCAGCACCGAGGGACTAGCGGGGGGGCTCTCAAATGAGCAGTTCTTC.

The chain is built from TRBV3-1 (or the pseudogene TRBV3-2) and TRBJ2-7; TRBD2 matches 7 bases. This CDR3 region has 15 residues. Germline lookup yields CDR1 LGHDT and CDR2 YNNKEL (reference sequence). V trimming: 6 bases; J trimming: 4 bases; junction bases outside the gene matches: 12. The CDR3 loop reads CASRSKRDSPYEQYF. CDR3 nucleotide sequence: TGTGCCAGCAGATCAAAGCGGGACTCCCCGTACGAGCAGTACTTC.

DNA for the CDR3: TGCGCCAGCAGCTCGAGACAGGGGGCGGCCACTAACTATGGCTACACCTTC. Translation gives CASSSRQGAATNYGYTF. V and J are TRBV5-1 and TRBJ1-2, with TRBD1 matching 10 bases. This CDR3 has 17 amino acids. V shed 3 bases and J 0 bases; nucleotides not matched to a gene: 8. Germline V lookup: CDR1 SGHRS, CDR2 YFSETQ.

V is TRBV2 and J is TRBJ2-2; tentatively, D is TRBD1 (5 bases). Germline V gene sequence: CDR1 SNHLY, CDR2 FYNNEI. Trimming pared 4 bases from V and 8 bases from J, leaving 11 bases between. This CDR3 has 13 amino acids. The CDR3 nucleotides read TGTGCCAGCAGTGTAGTCAGGGAAGGGGAGCTGTTTTTT. It codes for CASSVVREGELFF.

V usage is TRBV5-6 and J usage is TRBJ1-5; 7 nucleotides match TRBD1. CDR3 size: 14 residues. Germline-derived CDR1 and CDR2 are SGHDT and YYEEEE. With V trimmed by 3 bases and J by 6 bases, 6 bases remained unmatched. DNA for the CDR3: TGTGCCAGCAGCTGGACAGGCTCGGTTCAGCCCCAGCATTTT. Protein sequence: CASSWTGSVQPQHF.